The source of this TCR beta chain is a study of blood T cell repertoires in COVID-19. About the study: The United States, Italy and Spain supplied acute and convalescent COVID-19 samples.

Produced via immunoSEQ multiplex PCR; TCRdb's table is partial and in-frame only. The sample lists about 64,000 clones; approximately 82% were seen once. The CDR3 runs 14 residues. The germline gives CDR1 SGHRS, CDR2 YFSETQ. Trimming shortened V by 6 bases and J by 0 bases, and 13 bases separated the two germline ends. The source of this sequence is an elderly man with acute or convalescent COVID-19. The genes are TRBV5-1 and TRBJ2-7; TRBD1 might be the D (5 bases). Sample: peripheral blood. In nucleotides, the CDR3 is TGCGCCAGCAACTCAAAAGGGGACTCCTACGAGCAGTACTTC. It encodes CASNSKGDSYEQYF.